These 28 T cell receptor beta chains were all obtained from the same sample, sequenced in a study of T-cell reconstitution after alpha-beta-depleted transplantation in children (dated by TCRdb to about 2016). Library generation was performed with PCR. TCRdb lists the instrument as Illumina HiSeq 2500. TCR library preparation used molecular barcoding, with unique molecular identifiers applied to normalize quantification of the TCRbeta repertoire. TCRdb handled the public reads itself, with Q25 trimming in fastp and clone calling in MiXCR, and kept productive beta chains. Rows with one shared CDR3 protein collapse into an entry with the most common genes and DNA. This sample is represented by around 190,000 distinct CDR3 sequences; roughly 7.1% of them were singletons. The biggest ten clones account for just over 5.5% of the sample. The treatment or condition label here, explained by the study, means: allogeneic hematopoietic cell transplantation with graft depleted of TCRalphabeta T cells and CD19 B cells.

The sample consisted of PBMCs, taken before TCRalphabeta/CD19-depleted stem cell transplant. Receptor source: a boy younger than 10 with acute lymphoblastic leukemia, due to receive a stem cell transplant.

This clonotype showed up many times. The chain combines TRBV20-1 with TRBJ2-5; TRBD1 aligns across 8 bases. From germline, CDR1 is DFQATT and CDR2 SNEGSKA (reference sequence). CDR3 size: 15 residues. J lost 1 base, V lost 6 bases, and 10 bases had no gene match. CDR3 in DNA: TGCAGTGCCGTTGGCCTCGGACAGGGCCAAGAGACCCAGTACTTC. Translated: CSAVGLGQGQETQYF.

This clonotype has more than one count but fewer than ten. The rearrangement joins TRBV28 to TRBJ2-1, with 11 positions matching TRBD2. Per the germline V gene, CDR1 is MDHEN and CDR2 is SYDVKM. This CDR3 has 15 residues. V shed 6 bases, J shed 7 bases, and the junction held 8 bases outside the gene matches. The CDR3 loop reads CASSYRLAGLNEQFF. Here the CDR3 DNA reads TGTGCCAGCAGCTACCGACTAGCGGGACTAAATGAGCAGTTCTTC.

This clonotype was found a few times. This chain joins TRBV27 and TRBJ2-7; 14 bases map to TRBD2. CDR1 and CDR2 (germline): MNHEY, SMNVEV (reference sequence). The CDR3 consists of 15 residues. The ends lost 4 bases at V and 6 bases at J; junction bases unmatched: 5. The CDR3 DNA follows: TGTGCCAGCAGTTCCCGACTAGCGGGAGGGTCCGAGCAGTACTTC. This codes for CASSSRLAGGSEQYF.

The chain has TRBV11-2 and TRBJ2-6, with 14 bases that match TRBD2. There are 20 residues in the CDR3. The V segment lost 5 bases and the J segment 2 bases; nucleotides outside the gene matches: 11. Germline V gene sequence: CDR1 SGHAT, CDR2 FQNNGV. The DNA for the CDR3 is TGTGCCAGCAGCCACGGGACTAGCGGGAGTTTTGGCCCTGGGGCCAACGTCCTGACTTTC. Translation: CASSHGTSGSFGPGANVLTF.

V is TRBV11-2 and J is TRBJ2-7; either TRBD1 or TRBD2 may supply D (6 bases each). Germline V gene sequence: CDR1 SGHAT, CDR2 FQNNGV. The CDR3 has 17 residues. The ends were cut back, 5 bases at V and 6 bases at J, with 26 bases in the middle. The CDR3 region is CASSQTDTGAPAGEQYF. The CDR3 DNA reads TGTGCCAGCAGCCAAACTGACACGGGGGCTCCGGCTGGCGAGCAGTACTTC. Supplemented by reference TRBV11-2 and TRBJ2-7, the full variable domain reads EAGVAQSPRYKIIEKRQSVAFWCNPISGHATLYWYQQILGQGPKLLIQFQNNGVVDDSQLPKDRFSAERLKGVDSTLKIQPAKLEDSAVYLCASSQTDTGAPAGEQYFGPGTRLTVT.

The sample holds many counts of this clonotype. The CDR3 reads CASSSGQTNEQYF. In nucleotides, the CDR3 is TGCGCCAGCAGCTCTGGACAGACCAACGAGCAGTACTTC. The rearrangement links TRBV5-1 to TRBJ2-7; tentative D call: TRBD1 (6 bases). V gave up 3 bases and J gave up 5 bases, with 12 bases separating them. CDR3 size: 13 residues. Germline V gene sequence: CDR1 SGHRS, CDR2 YFSETQ.

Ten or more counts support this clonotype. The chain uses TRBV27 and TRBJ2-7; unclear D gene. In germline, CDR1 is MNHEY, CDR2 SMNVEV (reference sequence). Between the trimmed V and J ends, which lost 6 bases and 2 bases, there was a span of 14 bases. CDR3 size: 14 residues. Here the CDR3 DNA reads TGTGCCAGCAGGGTCACTAAAGAAGCCTACGAGCAGTACTTC. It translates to CASRVTKEAYEQYF.

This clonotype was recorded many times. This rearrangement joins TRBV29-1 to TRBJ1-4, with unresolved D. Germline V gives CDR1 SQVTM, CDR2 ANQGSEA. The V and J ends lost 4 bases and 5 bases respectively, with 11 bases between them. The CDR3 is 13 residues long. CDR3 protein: CSVVDRANEKLFF. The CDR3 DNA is TGCAGCGTTGTGGATAGGGCAAATGAAAAACTGTTTTTT.

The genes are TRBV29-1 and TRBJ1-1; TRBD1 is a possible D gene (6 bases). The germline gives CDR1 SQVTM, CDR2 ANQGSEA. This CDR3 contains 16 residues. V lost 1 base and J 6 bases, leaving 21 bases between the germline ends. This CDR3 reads CSVEGTRGAGYAEAFF. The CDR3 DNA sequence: TGCAGCGTTGAAGGGACTCGGGGGGCTGGATACGCTGAAGCTTTCTTT.

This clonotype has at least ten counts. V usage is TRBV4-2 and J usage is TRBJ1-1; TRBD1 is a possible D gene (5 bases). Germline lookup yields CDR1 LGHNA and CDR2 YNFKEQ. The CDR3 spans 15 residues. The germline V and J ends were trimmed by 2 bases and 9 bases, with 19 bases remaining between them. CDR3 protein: CASSQQGPNPGKAFF. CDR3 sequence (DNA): TGTGCCAGCAGCCAACAAGGCCCAAATCCAGGGAAAGCTTTCTTT.

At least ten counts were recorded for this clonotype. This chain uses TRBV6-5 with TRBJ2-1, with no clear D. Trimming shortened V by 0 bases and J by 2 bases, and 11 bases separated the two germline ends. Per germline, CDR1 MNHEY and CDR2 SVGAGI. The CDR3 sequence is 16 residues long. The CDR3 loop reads CASSYSQASTYNEQFF. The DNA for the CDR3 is TGTGCCAGCAGTTACTCCCAAGCGAGTACCTACAATGAGCAGTTCTTC.

CDR3 protein: CASSLLTAGARSYEQYF. CDR3 coding DNA: TGTGCCAGCAGTTTATTAACGGCGGGGGCTCGATCCTACGAGCAGTACTTC. This rearrangement joins TRBV28 to TRBJ2-7; TRBD2 might be the D (7 bases). Trimming shortened V by 1 base and J by 1 base, and 17 bases separated the two germline ends. This CDR3 contains 17 residues. Per germline, CDR1 MDHEN and CDR2 SYDVKM.

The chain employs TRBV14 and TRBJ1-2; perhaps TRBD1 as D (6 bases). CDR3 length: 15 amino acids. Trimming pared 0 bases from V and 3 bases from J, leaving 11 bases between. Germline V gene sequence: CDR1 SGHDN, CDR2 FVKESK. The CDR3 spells CASSQDLQGYYGYTF. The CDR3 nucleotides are TGTGCCAGCAGCCAAGACTTACAGGGCTACTATGGCTACACCTTC. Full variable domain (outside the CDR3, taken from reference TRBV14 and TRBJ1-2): EAGVTQFPSHSVIEKGQTVTLRCDPISGHDNLYWYRRVMGKEIKFLLHFVKESKQDESGMPNNRFLAERTGGTYSTLKVQPAELEDSGVYFCASSQDLQGYYGYTFGSGTRLTVV.

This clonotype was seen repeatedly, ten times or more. The chain's CDR3 is CATNQRKNTGELFF. The CDR3 DNA reads TGTGCCACCAACCAGCGGAAGAACACCGGGGAGCTGTTTTTT. The chain combines TRBV6-1 with TRBJ2-2; weak D call: TRBD2 (5 bases). Looked up from germline, CDR1 is MNHNS and CDR2 is SASEGT. The CDR3 spans 14 residues. The V and J ends lost 10 bases and 1 base respectively, with 13 bases between them.

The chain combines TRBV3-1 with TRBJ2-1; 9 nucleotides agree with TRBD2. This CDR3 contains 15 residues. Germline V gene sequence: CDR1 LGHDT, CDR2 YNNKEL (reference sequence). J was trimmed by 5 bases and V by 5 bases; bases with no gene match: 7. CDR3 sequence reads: CASSWGLALDNEQFF. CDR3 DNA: TGTGCCAGCAGCTGGGGACTAGCCCTCGACAATGAGCAGTTCTTC.

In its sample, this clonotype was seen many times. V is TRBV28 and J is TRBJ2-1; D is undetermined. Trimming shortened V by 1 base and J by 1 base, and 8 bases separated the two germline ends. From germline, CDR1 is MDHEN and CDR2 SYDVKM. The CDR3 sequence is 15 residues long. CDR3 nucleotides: TGTGCCAGCAGTTTATTAAGGGCGTCCTACAATGAGCAGTTCTTC. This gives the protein CASSLLRASYNEQFF.

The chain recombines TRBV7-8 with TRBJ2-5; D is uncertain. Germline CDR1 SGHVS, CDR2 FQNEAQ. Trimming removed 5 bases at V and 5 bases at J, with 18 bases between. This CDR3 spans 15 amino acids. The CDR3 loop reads CASSASQTGSETQYF. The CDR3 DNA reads TGTGCCAGCAGCGCAAGCCAGACGGGCTCGGAGACCCAGTACTTC.

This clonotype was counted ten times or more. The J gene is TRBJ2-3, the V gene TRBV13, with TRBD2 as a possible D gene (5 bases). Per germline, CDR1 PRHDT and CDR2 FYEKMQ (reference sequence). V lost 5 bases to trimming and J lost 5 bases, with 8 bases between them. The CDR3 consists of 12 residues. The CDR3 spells CASSRGLDTQYF. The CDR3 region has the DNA TGTGCCAGCAGCCGCGGGCTAGATACGCAGTATTTT.

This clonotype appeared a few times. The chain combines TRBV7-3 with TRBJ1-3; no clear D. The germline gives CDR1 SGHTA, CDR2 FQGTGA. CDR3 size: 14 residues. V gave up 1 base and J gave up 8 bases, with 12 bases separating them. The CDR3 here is CASSLNTDSDTIYF. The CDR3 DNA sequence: TGTGCCAGCAGCTTAAATACCGATTCCGACACCATATATTTT.

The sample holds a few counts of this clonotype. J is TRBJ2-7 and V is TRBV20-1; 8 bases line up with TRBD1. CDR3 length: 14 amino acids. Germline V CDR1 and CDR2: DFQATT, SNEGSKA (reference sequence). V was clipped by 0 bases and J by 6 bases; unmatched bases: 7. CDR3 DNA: TGCAGTGCTAGAGATCGGCAGGGGGCTCGCGAGCAGTACTTC. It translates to CSARDRQGAREQYF.

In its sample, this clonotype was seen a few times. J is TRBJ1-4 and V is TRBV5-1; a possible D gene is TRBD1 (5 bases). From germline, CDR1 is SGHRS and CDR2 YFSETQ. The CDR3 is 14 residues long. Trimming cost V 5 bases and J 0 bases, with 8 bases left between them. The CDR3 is CASRRDSTNEKLFF. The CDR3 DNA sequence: TGCGCCAGCAGGAGGGACTCAACTAATGAAAAACTGTTTTTT.

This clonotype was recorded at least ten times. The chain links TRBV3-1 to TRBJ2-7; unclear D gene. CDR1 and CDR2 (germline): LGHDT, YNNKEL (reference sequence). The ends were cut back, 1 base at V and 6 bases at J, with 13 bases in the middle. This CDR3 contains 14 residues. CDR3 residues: CASSQVDPVSEQYF. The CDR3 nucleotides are TGTGCCAGCAGCCAAGTAGACCCCGTAAGCGAGCAGTACTTC.

The CDR3 is CASSLRRLSYEQYF. Written as DNA, the CDR3 is TGTGCCAGCAGCTTACGGAGACTTTCCTACGAGCAGTACTTC. The V call is TRBV7-2, the J call TRBJ2-7; D gene uncertain. CDR1 and CDR2 from the germline V gene are SGHTA and FQGNSA. V lost 2 bases to trimming and J lost 1 base, with 9 bases between them. The length of the CDR3 is 14 residues.

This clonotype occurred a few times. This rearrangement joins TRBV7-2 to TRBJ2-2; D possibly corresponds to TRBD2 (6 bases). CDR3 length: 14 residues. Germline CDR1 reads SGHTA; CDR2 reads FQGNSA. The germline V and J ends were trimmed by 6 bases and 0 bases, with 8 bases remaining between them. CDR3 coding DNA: TGTGCCAGCAGACCGGGGGCGAACACCGGGGAGCTGTTTTTT. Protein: CASRPGANTGELFF. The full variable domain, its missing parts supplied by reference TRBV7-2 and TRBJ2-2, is GAGVSQSPSNKVTEKGKDVELRCDPISGHTALYWYRQSLGQGLEFLIYFQGNSAPDKSGLPSDRFSAERTGGSVSTLTIQRTQQEDSAVYLCASRPGANTGELFFGEGSRLTVL.

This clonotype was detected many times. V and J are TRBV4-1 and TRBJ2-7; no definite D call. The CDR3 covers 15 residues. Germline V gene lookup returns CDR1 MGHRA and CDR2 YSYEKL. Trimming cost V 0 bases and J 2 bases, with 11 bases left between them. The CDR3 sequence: CASSQDGYAAYEQYF. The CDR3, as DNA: TGCGCCAGCAGCCAAGATGGTTATGCGGCCTACGAGCAGTACTTC.

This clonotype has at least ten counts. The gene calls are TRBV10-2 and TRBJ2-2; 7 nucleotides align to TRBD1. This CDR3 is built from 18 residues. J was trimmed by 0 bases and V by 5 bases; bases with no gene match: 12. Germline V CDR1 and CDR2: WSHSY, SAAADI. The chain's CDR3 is CASSTGVTGLANTGELFF. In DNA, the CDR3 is TGCGCCAGCAGTACAGGGGTAACGGGGCTCGCGAACACCGGGGAGCTGTTTTTT.

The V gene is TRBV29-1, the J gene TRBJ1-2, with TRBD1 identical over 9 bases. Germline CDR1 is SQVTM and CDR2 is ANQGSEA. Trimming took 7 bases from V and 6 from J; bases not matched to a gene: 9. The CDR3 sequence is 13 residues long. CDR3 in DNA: TGCAGCGCCGGAGGGACAGGGCCGAATGGCTACACCTTC. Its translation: CSAGGTGPNGYTF.

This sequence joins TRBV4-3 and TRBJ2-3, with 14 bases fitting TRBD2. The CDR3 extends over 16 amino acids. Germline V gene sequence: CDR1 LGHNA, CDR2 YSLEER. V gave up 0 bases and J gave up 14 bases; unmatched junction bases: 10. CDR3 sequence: CASSQDPGTSGSLTYF. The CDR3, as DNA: TGCGCCAGCAGCCAAGATCCCGGGACTAGCGGGAGTCTTACGTATTTT.